This entry lists 15 T cell receptor beta chains sequenced from one sample in a study of tumor-infiltrating lymphocytes in primary liver carcinoma. With a constant-region primer, TCR beta cDNA was made from around 520 ng of total RNA. The TCR beta library was amplified through three nested multiplex PCR rounds in a modified ARM-PCR procedure. A C-beta reverse primer was combined with TRBV1-TRBV30 forward primers in the first two PCR rounds, and each round had ten to eleven cycles. TCRdb reanalysed the multiplex PCR reads using MiXCR and keeps one entry per CDR3 protein. The table shows 250,000 to 400,000 distinct CDR3 sequences, with about 62% occurring only once. Unsorted whole blood supplied the blood RNA, and germline DNA was isolated too. Specimen: peripheral blood. Every receptor here comes from a man between 35 and 55 years old with primary liver carcinoma and hepatitis B virus infection.

Worth noting for this clonotype: This may come from a read error, since a much larger clone is one base off. This sequence joins TRBV4-3 and TRBJ2-5; D not certain. The CDR3 sequence is 13 residues long. CDR1 and CDR2 from the germline V gene are LGHNA and YSLEER. DNA for the CDR3: TGCGACAGCAGCCAACACACGAAAGAGACCCAGTACTTC. This codes for CDSSQHTKETQYF.

A word on this clonotype: The junction does not match germline at one end; this may be a read error. The V call is TRBV20-1, the J call TRBJ2-2; D is tentatively TRBD1 or TRBD2 (5 bases each). Germline assignment: CDR1 DFQATT and CDR2 SNEGSKA (reference sequence). The CDR3 length is 16 residues. CDR3 nucleotides: TGCAGTGCTAGAGATGAGGGGCAGGCCGCGACCGGGAAGCTGTTTTTT. Its translation is CSARDEGQAATGKLFF.

The CDR3 region has the DNA TGTGCCACGACCCCAGCGGGAGGGGCCGGGGCTAATGAGCAGTTCTTC. Its protein product is CATTPAGGAGANEQFF. The V and J genes are TRBV10-3 and TRBJ2-1; 10 bases line up with TRBD2. The germline V gene encodes CDR1 ENHRY and CDR2 SYGVKD. The trim removed 10 bases at V and 7 bases at J, leaving 16 bases unmatched. CDR3 length: 16 amino acids.

Regarding this clonotype: The junction shows a germline mismatch at one end, possibly a read error. As DNA, the CDR3 is TGTGTCAGCAGCCATCACGGATTCTCTGGAAACACCATATATTTT. It is translated as CVSSHHGFSGNTIYF. V is TRBV14 and J is TRBJ1-3; no definite D call. The CDR3 length is 15 residues. CDR1 is SGHDN and CDR2 is FVKESK in the germline V gene.

As concerns this clonotype: A much larger clone is a single base away; this may be a read error. This sequence joins TRBV29-1 and TRBJ1-2, with D uncertain. Germline loops: CDR1 SQVTM, CDR2 ANQGSEA. This CDR3 contains 13 residues. The CDR3 nucleotides are TGCATCGTCGCCCCTAGTTTTAGTTATGGCTACACCTTC. Translation: CIVAPSFSYGYTF.

This clonotype was detected only a few times. This may come from a read error, since a much larger clone is one base off. This CDR3 is missing its conserved last phenylalanine or tryptophan, likely due to a read error. The chain uses TRBV6-5 and TRBJ1-6; D remains unclear. Per germline, CDR1 MNHEY and CDR2 SVGAGI. Trimming cost V 4 bases and J 7 bases, with 5 bases left between them. This CDR3 contains 12 residues. CDR3 in amino acids: CASSFQNSPLHL. The CDR3, as DNA: TGTGCCAGCAGTTTCCAGAATTCACCCCTCCACTTA.

The sample holds many counts of this clonotype. V is TRBV29-1 and J is TRBJ2-2; D not certain. Trimming removed 7 bases from V and 2 bases from J, with 11 bases in between. The CDR3 is 13 amino acids. Germline V CDR1 and CDR2: SQVTM, ANQGSEA. CDR3 bases: TGCAGCGCCCGGACGGATAACACCGGGGAGCTGTTTTTT. This encodes CSARTDNTGELFF.

The chain has TRBV5-6 and TRBJ2-1; the D is unclear. This CDR3 has 12 residues. V shed 0 bases and J shed 9 bases, with 7 bases lying between them. The germline gives CDR1 SGHDT, CDR2 YYEEEE. CDR3 in DNA: TGTGCCAGCAGCTTGGTATATAGTGAGCAGTTCTTC. It codes for CASSLVYSEQFF.

Concerning this clonotype: Germline and junction disagree at one end, which may indicate a read error. This chain uses TRBV13 with TRBJ2-2; unclear D gene. The CDR3 is made up of 12 amino acids. Per germline, CDR1 PRHDT and CDR2 FYEKMQ (reference sequence). The CDR3 DNA is TGTGCCAACAGCTTTTCTGCGGGGGAGCTGTTTTTT. It yields the protein CANSFSAGELFF.

A remark on this clonotype: Its ends do not fully match the called genes, so a read error is possible. The gene calls are TRBV4-2 and TRBJ2-3, with a possible D match to TRBD2 (6 bases). Germline V CDR1 and CDR2: LGHNA, YNFKEQ. There are 15 residues in the CDR3. The CDR3 protein is CASNPKAGLADTHYF. The CDR3 DNA reads as TGTGCCAGCAACCCTAAGGCGGGACTCGCCGATACGCATTATTTT.

Of note for this clonotype: At one of its ends the junction is not consistent with the germline gene, which may arise from a read error. V and J are TRBV11-2 and TRBJ2-2; D unresolved. The length of the CDR3 is 14 residues. Per the germline V gene, CDR1 is SGHAT and CDR2 is FQNNGV. CDR3 region: CACSPLVSGGELFF. CDR3 nucleotides: TGTGCCTGCAGCCCGCTGGTATCTGGTGGGGAGCTGTTTTTT.

The V gene is TRBV11-3, the J gene TRBJ2-2; D is uncertain. The CDR3 consists of 16 residues. In germline, CDR1 is SGHNT, CDR2 YENEEA. V was cut by 4 bases and J by 0 bases, with 12 bases left in between. The CDR3 sequence: CASSYGKASNTGELFF. Here the CDR3 DNA reads TGTGCCAGCAGCTATGGGAAAGCGTCGAACACCGGGGAGCTGTTTTTT. The full variable domain, rest sourced from reference TRBV11-3 and TRBJ2-2, is EAGVVQSPRYKIIEKKQPVAFWCNPISGHNTLYWYLQNLGQGPELLIRYENEEAVDDSQLPKDRFSAERLKGVDSTLKIQPAELGDSAVYLCASSYGKASNTGELFFGEGSRLTVL.

As for this clonotype: A much larger clone is a single base away; this may be a read error. The chain is built from TRBV5-6 and TRBJ2-1, with D possibly being TRBD2 (5 bases). Per germline, CDR1 SGHDT and CDR2 YYEEEE. The CDR3 contains 13 residues. CDR3 DNA sequence: TGTGACAGCAGCCATACTAGGAGACAAGAGCAGTTCTTC. Translated: CDSSHTRRQEQFF.

This clonotype was observed once. One end of the junction fails to match germline, which may point to a read error. The V gene is TRBV29-1, the J gene TRBJ2-2; D possibly corresponds to TRBD1 (6 bases). CDR3 length equals 13 residues. Per the germline V gene, CDR1 is SQVTM and CDR2 is ANQGSEA. Here the CDR3 reads CSGGTRGVGELCF. CDR3 bases: TGCAGCGGGGGGACAAGGGGAGTCGGGGAGCTGTGTTTT.

To note about this clonotype: This may be a read error: a much more frequent sequence differs by one nucleotide. The CDR3 nucleotides are TGTGCCAGCATAACCGCTCAAGAGACCCAGCACTTC. Protein: CASITAQETQHF. The V call is TRBV5-4, the J call TRBJ2-5; D call uncertain. Germline V gives CDR1 SGHNT, CDR2 YYREEE (reference sequence). CDR3 size: 12 residues. Variable domain in full (rest from reference TRBV5-4 and TRBJ2-5): ETGVTQSPTHLIKTRGQQVTLRCSSQSGHNTVSWYQQALGQGPQFIFQYYREEENGRGNFPPRFSGLQFPNYSSELNVNALELDDSALYLCASITAQETQHFGPGTRLLVL.